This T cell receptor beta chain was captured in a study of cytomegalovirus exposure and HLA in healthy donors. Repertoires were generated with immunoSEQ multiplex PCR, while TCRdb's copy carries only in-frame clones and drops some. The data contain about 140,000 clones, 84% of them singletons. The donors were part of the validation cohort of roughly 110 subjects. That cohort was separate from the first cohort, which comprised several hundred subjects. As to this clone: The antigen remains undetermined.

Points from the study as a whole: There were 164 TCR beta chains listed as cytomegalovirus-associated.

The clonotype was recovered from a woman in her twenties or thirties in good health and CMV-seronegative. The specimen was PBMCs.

Written as DNA, the CDR3 is TGTGCCAGCTCCGCCGGGACAATCACTGAAGCTTTCTTT. It translates to CASSAGTITEAFF. The V call is TRBV18, the J call TRBJ1-1, with D possibly TRBD1 on 6 matching bases. The germline CDR1 and CDR2 sequences are KGHSH and LQKENI. V was trimmed by 6 bases and J by 4 bases, leaving 12 bases between them. The CDR3 totals 13 residues. The full variable domain, its missing parts supplied by reference TRBV18 and TRBJ1-1, is NAGVMQNPRHLVRRRGQEARLRCSPMKGHSHVYWYRQLPEEGLKFMVYLQKENIIDESGMPKERFSAEFPKEGPSILRIQQVVRGDSAAYFCASSAGTITEAFFGQGTRLTVV.